This T cell receptor beta chain appears in the sequencing data of a study of shared clonotypes between healthy human individuals. Study conclusions and caveats: A generally larger estimated richness was seen in naive subsets than in memory subsets.

The table came from immunoSEQ multiplex PCR; TCRdb's copy has only in-frame clones and leaves some out. The table lists approximately 2,000,000 clones, 85% to 95% of them singletons. Terminally differentiated effector memory CD45RA+ cells were excluded from the naive CD8 cells, which were CD45RO-negative and positively selected for CCR7. As for this clone: Its antigen is unidentified.

V trimming: 0 bases; J trimming: 7 bases; junction bases outside the gene matches: 5. Germline CDR1 MNHEY, CDR2 SMNVEV (reference sequence). This CDR3 is 15 amino acids long. Sequences were obtained from naive CD8+ T cells from PBMCs. The chain uses TRBV27 and TRBJ2-3, with 9 bases aligning to TRBD2. The clonotype was recovered from a man aged 18-30 years in good health. Some clones in this sample may be carry-over from other donors' samples. CDR3 coding DNA: TGTGCCAGCAGTTTATCATGGACTAGCGCTAATACGCAGTATTTT. Protein: CASSLSWTSANTQYF.